The present TCR beta chain was sequenced within a study of cytomegalovirus exposure and HLA in healthy donors. This clone was observed a handful of times. Primers for the PCR totalled 60 Vbeta and 13 Jbeta. Repertoires were generated with immunoSEQ multiplex PCR, while TCRdb's copy carries only in-frame clones and drops some. This table has over 80,000 clones, 55% to 85% appearing once. The CDR3 sequence is 13 residues long. Germline V lookup: CDR1 MNHEY, CDR2 SMNVEV (reference sequence). V shed 2 bases and J shed 4 bases, with 8 bases lying between them. The chain uses TRBV27 and TRBJ1-2, with D unresolved. Sequences were obtained from PBMCs. This TCR was recovered from a woman aged 18-35 years in good health and CMV-seropositive. CDR3 residues: CASSLRVGYGYTF. The CDR3, as DNA: TGTGCCAGCAGTTTACGGGTTGGCTATGGCTACACCTTC.